This T cell receptor beta chain appears in the sequencing data of a study of Graves' ophthalmopathy and Graves' hyperthyroidism. Study-wide results and limits: Its predictions of ophthalmopathy progression gave the model around 71% sensitivity and 72% to 75% specificity.

TCR beta CDR3 regions were amplified from RNA transcripts. After a first-round RT-PCR with HTBI primers, a second-round multiplex PCR was run. TCRdb used MiXCR to reprocess the multiplex PCR reads, holding one entry per CDR3 protein. The table records around 1.1 million distinct CDR3 sequences, approximately 35% of them present only once. This clonotype occurred many times. Its antigen is still unknown. This CDR3 region has 15 residues. Deletions cut 0 bases from V and 2 bases from J, with 10 bases between. In germline, CDR1 is LNHNV, CDR2 YYDKDF (reference sequence). The sample taken for sequencing was peripheral blood or thyroid tissue (not recorded which). The clonotype comes from an adult man with Graves' hyperthyroidism. The chain has TRBV15 and TRBJ2-5; the D gene is possibly TRBD1 (5 bases). DNA of the CDR3: TGTGCCACCAGCAGAGATCGGACACAACAAGAGACCCAGTACTTC. Translated, it gives CATSRDRTQQETQYF. The complete variable domain, with remaining parts taken from reference TRBV15 and TRBJ2-5, reads DAMVIQNPRYQVTQFGKPVTLSCSQTLNHNVMYWYQQKSSQAPKLLFHYYDKDFNNEADTPDNFQSRRPNTSFCFLDIRSPGLGDTAMYLCATSRDRTQQETQYFGPGTRLLVL.